This T cell receptor (beta chain) is from a study of blood T cells in healthy people across ages. A sample-barcoded 5' primer and a J-beta primer mix were used in a second PCR of roughly 7 to 11 cycles. TCRdb re-called the 5' RACE reads through MiXCR, storing one row per CDR3 protein. In the table there are around 780,000 distinct CDR3 sequences, 56% of which are singletons. Around 10 milliliters of peripheral blood were drawn from each donor. The CDR3 runs 15 residues. Trimming shortened V by 5 bases and J by 2 bases, and 16 bases separated the two germline ends. Germline CDR1 and CDR2: MNHEY and SMNVEV (reference sequence).

Sequenced: blood. The source of this sequence is a middle-aged man in good health. The rearrangement joins TRBV27 to TRBJ2-7; no definite D call. In DNA form, the CDR3 reads TGTGCCAGCAGTAACCGTTCTAGGTTCCCCTACGAGCAGTACTTC. Protein product: CASSNRSRFPYEQYF.